These 23 T cell receptor beta chains were all obtained from the same sample, sequenced in a study of cytomegalovirus exposure and HLA in healthy donors. The PCR contained 60 Vbeta and 13 Jbeta primers. The assay was immunoSEQ multiplex PCR, and TCRdb's table has in-frame clones only and misses some. The repertoire has over 65,000 clones, roughly 80% of them found once; the top ten carry approximately 2.1%. Sequenced material: PBMCs. Every receptor here comes from a man aged 35 to 55 in good health and CMV-seronegative.

This clone was counted a single time. This chain connects TRBV10-2 to TRBJ2-7, with TRBD2 identical over 7 bases. Germline loops: CDR1 WSHSY, CDR2 SAAADI. The CDR3 has 14 residues. Trimming at V came to 4 bases and at J to 6 bases, leaving 9 bases not matched to a gene. CDR3 in amino acids: CASSGRGGPPEQYF. CDR3 sequence (DNA): TGCGCCAGCAGTGGAAGGGGAGGGCCACCCGAGCAGTACTTC.

The chain is built from TRBV27 and TRBJ1-5; possible D gene TRBD1, 5 bases. Looked up from germline, CDR1 is MNHEY and CDR2 is SMNVEV (reference sequence). V lost 2 bases, J lost 3 bases, and 23 bases lay in between. This CDR3 is 19 amino acids long. CDR3 in amino acids: CASSLKGAWGEVVNQPQHF. The CDR3, as DNA: TGTGCCAGCAGTTTAAAGGGTGCGTGGGGGGAGGTCGTCAATCAGCCCCAGCATTTT.

This chain links TRBV7-8 with TRBJ1-2; 11 nucleotides line up with TRBD1. J lost 3 bases, V lost 4 bases, and 4 bases had no gene match. The CDR3 totals 15 residues. Germline V CDR1 and CDR2: SGHVS, FQNEAQ. CDR3 loop: CASSSWTGGHYGYTF. The CDR3 DNA reads as TGTGCCAGCAGCTCCTGGACAGGGGGCCACTATGGCTACACCTTC. The variable domain in full, with the rest retrieved from reference TRBV7-8 and TRBJ1-2, is GAGVSQSPRYKVAKRGQDVALRCDPISGHVSLFWYQQALGQGPEFLTYFQNEAQLDKSGLPSDRFFAERPEGSVSTLKIQRTQQEDSAVYLCASSSWTGGHYGYTFGSGTRLTVV.

The gene calls are TRBV10-2 and TRBJ2-7; the match to TRBD1 covers 8 bases. The CDR3 consists of 14 residues. The germline V gene has CDR1 WSHSY and CDR2 SAAADI. Germline trimming cut 6 bases from V and 4 bases from J; bases unmatched to any gene: 8. The CDR3, as DNA: TGCGCCAGCAGGGTGACAGGGGTAAATTACGAGCAGTACTTC. Amino acid sequence: CASRVTGVNYEQYF.

The chain recombines TRBV19 with TRBJ1-2; 7 nucleotides line up with TRBD1. This CDR3 is built from 14 residues. Germline assignment: CDR1 LNHDA and CDR2 SQIVND (reference sequence). Unmatched junction bases numbered 8, after V lost 5 bases and J lost 5 bases. The CDR3 DNA reads TGTGCCAGTAGTTCGACTGGGACAGAATATGGCTACACCTTC. Its protein is CASSSTGTEYGYTF.

This chain uses TRBV7-2 with TRBJ2-3; unclear D gene. Per germline, CDR1 SGHTA and CDR2 FQGNSA. The CDR3 extends over 12 amino acids. Trimming stripped 4 bases from V and 2 bases from J, with 4 bases between. CDR3: CASSSFTDTQYF. The DNA for the CDR3 is TGTGCCAGCAGCTCCTTCACAGATACGCAGTATTTT.

The gene calls are TRBV4-2 and TRBJ2-7; D is perhaps TRBD2 (6 bases). The germline gives CDR1 LGHNA, CDR2 YNFKEQ. With 1 base removed from V and 1 base from J, the gap between germline ends came to 11 bases. There are 15 residues in the CDR3. The CDR3 loop is CASSQGAGGSYEQYF. The DNA of the CDR3 is TGTGCCAGCAGCCAAGGAGCGGGTGGATCCTACGAGCAGTACTTC.

This clone was recorded a few times. The chain carries TRBV5-1 and TRBJ2-7; 8 bases agree with TRBD2. The V and J ends lost 3 bases and 5 bases, in that order; junction bases with no gene match: 13. This CDR3 has 16 amino acids. Germline V CDR1 and CDR2: SGHRS, YFSETQ. The CDR3, as DNA: TGCGCCAGCAGCTCCGGGGCCACGGGAGGGCCCCACGAGCAGTACTTC. It encodes CASSSGATGGPHEQYF.

This chain uses TRBV7-2 with TRBJ1-1; tentative D call: TRBD1 (6 bases). This CDR3 is 16 amino acids long. V lost 4 bases and J lost 2, with 17 bases in between. Germline lookup yields CDR1 SGHTA and CDR2 FQGNSA. The CDR3 protein is CASSWDDPGQNTEAFF. DNA of the CDR3: TGTGCCAGCAGCTGGGATGATCCGGGACAAAACACTGAAGCTTTCTTT.

The gene calls are TRBV5-6 and TRBJ1-2; D might be TRBD1 (6 bases). Germline lookup yields CDR1 SGHDT and CDR2 YYEEEE. This CDR3 contains 14 residues. V was trimmed by 4 bases and J by 4 bases, leaving 14 bases between them. For the CDR3, the DNA is TGTGCCAGCAGCCCTCGCCAGGACAGCTATGGCTACACCTTC. As protein: CASSPRQDSYGYTF. Full variable domain (missing parts from reference TRBV5-6 and TRBJ1-2): DAGVTQSPTHLIKTRGQQVTLRCSPKSGHDTVSWYQQALGQGPQFIFQYYEEEERQRGNFPDRFSGHQFPNYSSELNVNALLLGDSALYLCASSPRQDSYGYTFGSGTRLTVV.

The chain uses TRBV28 and TRBJ2-7, with a weak D call TRBD2 (7 bases). The CDR3 extends over 14 amino acids. The V end lost 10 bases, the J end lost 2 bases, and 18 bases lay between the germline ends. CDR1 and CDR2 from the germline V gene are MDHEN and SYDVKM. DNA for the CDR3: TGTGCCACGCAATGGGGGGGCCTTCCCTACGAGCAGTACTTC. Its translation: CATQWGGLPYEQYF.

The sample holds a few counts of this clone. The chain employs TRBV29-1 and TRBJ1-2; perhaps TRBD1 as D (6 bases). The CDR3 has 17 residues. Germline lookup yields CDR1 SQVTM and CDR2 ANQGSEA. V was trimmed by 4 bases and J by 0 bases, leaving 21 bases between them. The CDR3 DNA reads as TGCAGCGTTGTTGGCAGGGGACCGGGTAAAGCTAACTATGGCTACACCTTC. Translated: CSVVGRGPGKANYGYTF.

This clone was detected once. The chain uses TRBV19 and TRBJ2-7, with D perhaps matching TRBD1 (5 bases). The germline CDR1 and CDR2 sequences are LNHDA and SQIVND (reference sequence). This CDR3 region has 14 residues. The V end lost 5 bases, the J end lost 6 bases, and 17 bases lay between the germline ends. The CDR3 here is CASSLYQGASEQYF. DNA of the CDR3: TGTGCCAGTAGTCTCTATCAAGGGGCATCCGAGCAGTACTTC.

The chain employs TRBV7-2 and TRBJ1-1, with 9 bases aligning to TRBD1. Germline V gene lookup returns CDR1 SGHTA and CDR2 FQGNSA. The CDR3 consists of 15 residues. The V gene end was trimmed by 4 bases and the J gene end by 2 bases; junction bases not matched to a gene: 5. Written as DNA, the CDR3 is TGTGCCAGCAGCTCGAGACAGGGGGGAAACACTGAAGCTTTCTTT. Protein: CASSSRQGGNTEAFF.

This chain links TRBV7-3 with TRBJ1-1; D is unresolved. V lost 5 bases to trimming and J lost 1 base, with 8 bases between them. The germline V gene has CDR1 SGHTA and CDR2 FQGTGA. This CDR3 contains 13 residues. The CDR3 spells CASSPGPNTEAFF. The CDR3, as DNA: TGTGCCAGCAGCCCAGGTCCGAACACTGAAGCTTTCTTT.

The chain has TRBV6-5 and TRBJ2-7; 11 bases match TRBD1. V was pared by 4 bases and J by 4 bases, with 3 bases of the junction left unmatched. Germline V gives CDR1 MNHEY, CDR2 SVGAGI. The CDR3 length is 14 residues. The CDR3 sequence is CASSLDRGLYEQYF. Written as DNA, the CDR3 is TGTGCCAGCAGTTTGGACAGGGGGCTTTACGAGCAGTACTTC.

This chain uses TRBV4-2 with TRBJ1-2; TRBD1 aligns across 7 bases. Looked up from germline, CDR1 is LGHNA and CDR2 is YNFKEQ. The CDR3 is made up of 16 amino acids. V lost 0 bases, J lost 3 bases, and 7 bases stayed unmatched. The CDR3 loop is CASSQDKAGGYYGYTF. The CDR3 nucleotides are TGTGCCAGCAGCCAAGATAAGGCAGGGGGATACTATGGCTACACCTTC.

This clone was recorded once. The chain has TRBV28 and TRBJ1-1, with 7 bases that match TRBD1. Germline loops: CDR1 MDHEN, CDR2 SYDVKM. J was trimmed by 7 bases and V by 6 bases; bases with no gene match: 8. This CDR3 is built from 13 residues. The CDR3 DNA sequence: TGTGCCAGCAGGACTCCACAGGGGAATGAAGCTTTCTTT. It translates to CASRTPQGNEAFF.

CDR3 residues: CASSPSGGLAGVGDTQYF. The CDR3 coding sequence is TGCGCCAGCAGTCCCAGTGGTGGCTTAGCGGGAGTAGGAGATACGCAGTATTTT. V is TRBV10-1 and J is TRBJ2-3; TRBD2 aligns across 9 bases. The CDR3 is 18 residues long. J was trimmed by 5 bases and V by 5 bases; bases with no gene match: 17. Germline CDR1 and CDR2: WNHNN and SYGVQD (reference sequence).

V is TRBV7-9 and J is TRBJ2-7; TRBD1 matches 8 bases. J gave up 4 bases and V 5 bases, and 10 bases lay outside the gene matches. The CDR3 has 15 amino acids. Germline loops: CDR1 SEHNR, CDR2 FQNEAQ (reference sequence). The CDR3 sequence: CASSQPPGGGYEQYF. The CDR3 DNA is TGTGCCAGCAGCCAGCCGCCAGGGGGCGGGTACGAGCAGTACTTC.

V usage is TRBV7-3 and J usage is TRBJ2-7, with D tentatively TRBD2 (6 bases). Germline-derived CDR1 and CDR2 are SGHTA and FQGTGA. Between the trimmed V and J ends, which lost 5 bases and 8 bases, there was a span of 13 bases. The length of the CDR3 is 12 residues. CDR3 in amino acids: CASSPFGGKQYF. DNA of the CDR3: TGTGCCAGCAGCCCCTTCGGGGGAAAGCAGTACTTC.

The rearrangement links TRBV7-6 to TRBJ2-3; unclear D gene. The germline V gene encodes CDR1 SGHVS and CDR2 FNYEAQ. This CDR3 comprises 13 residues. V lost 2 bases and J 7 bases, leaving 10 bases between the germline ends. The CDR3 coding sequence is TGTGCCAGCAGCTTACAGCTAGTCCATACGCAGTATTTT. It yields the protein CASSLQLVHTQYF.

The rearrangement joins TRBV5-1 to TRBJ1-1; 7 bases are shared with TRBD1. J gave up 2 bases and V 0 bases, and 7 bases lay outside the gene matches. The CDR3 consists of 16 residues. Germline lookup yields CDR1 SGHRS and CDR2 YFSETQ. CDR3 amino acids: CASSLGGQKINTEAFF. CDR3 in DNA: TGCGCCAGCAGCTTGGGGGGACAGAAGATTAACACTGAAGCTTTCTTT.